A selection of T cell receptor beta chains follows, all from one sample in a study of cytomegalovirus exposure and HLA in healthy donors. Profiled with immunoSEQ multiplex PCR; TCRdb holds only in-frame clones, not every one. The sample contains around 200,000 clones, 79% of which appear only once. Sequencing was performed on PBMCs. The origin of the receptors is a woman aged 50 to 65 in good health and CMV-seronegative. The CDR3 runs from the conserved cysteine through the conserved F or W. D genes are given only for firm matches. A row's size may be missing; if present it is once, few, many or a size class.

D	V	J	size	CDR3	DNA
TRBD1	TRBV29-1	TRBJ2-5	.	CSVQGQGGETQYF	TGCAGCGTGCAAGGACAGGGGGGAGAGACCCAGTACTTC
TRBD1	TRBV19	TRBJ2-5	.	CASSIVGAGGWRETQYF	TGTGCCAGTAGTATAGTGGGGGCAGGGGGCTGGAGAGAGACCCAGTACTTC
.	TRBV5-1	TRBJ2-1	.	CASSLAGVVGNQQFF	TGCGCCAGCAGCTTGGCAGGGGTGGTGGGCAATCAGCAGTTCTTC
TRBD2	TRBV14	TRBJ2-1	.	CASSQGGGFWEQFF	TGTGCCAGCAGCCAAGGGGGGGGGTTCTGGGAGCAGTTCTTC
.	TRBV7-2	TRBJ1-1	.	CASSFLMGARANTEAFF	TGTGCCAGCAGCTTCTTGATGGGGGCCAGGGCGAACACTGAAGCTTTCTTT
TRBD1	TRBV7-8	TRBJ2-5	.	CASSRRQGAVETQYF	TGTGCCAGCAGCAGACGACAGGGTGCAGTAGAGACCCAGTACTTC
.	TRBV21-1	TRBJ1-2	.	CASSKGAKPGQGYGYTF	TGTGCCAGCAGCAAAGGTGCCAAACCGGGACAGGGCTATGGCTACACCTTC
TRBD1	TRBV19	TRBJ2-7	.	CASSTAGGSLYEQYF	TGTGCCAGTAGTACGGCAGGGGGCTCCCTCTACGAGCAGTACTTC
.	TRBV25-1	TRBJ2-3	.	CASSEYRHTSTDTQYF	TGTGCCAGCAGTGAATATAGACATACTAGCACAGATACGCAGTATTTT
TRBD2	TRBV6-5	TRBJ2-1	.	CASSFSGTSGANEQFF	TGTGCCAGCAGTTTTTCCGGGACTAGCGGGGCGAATGAGCAGTTCTTC
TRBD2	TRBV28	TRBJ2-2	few	CASTDPGLAGAVGGELFF	TGTGCCAGCACCGATCCCGGACTAGCGGGAGCGGTAGGCGGGGAGCTGTTTTTT
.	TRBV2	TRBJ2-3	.	CASSGTGGTDTQYF	TGTGCCAGCAGTGGAACAGGAGGCACAGATACGCAGTATTTT
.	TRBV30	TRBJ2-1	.	CAWRRDLNEQFF	TGTGCCTGGAGGCGAGATTTAAATGAGCAGTTCTTC
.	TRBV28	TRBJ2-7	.	CASSGGFSATYEQYF	TGTGCCAGCAGCGGAGGTTTTAGCGCCACCTACGAGCAGTACTTC
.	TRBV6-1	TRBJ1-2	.	CASSVGAMGGYTF	TGTGCCAGCAGTGTAGGGGCCATGGGAGGCTACACCTTC
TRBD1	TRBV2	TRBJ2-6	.	CASSGGTGSSGANVLTF	TGTGCCAGCAGTGGCGGGACAGGGAGCTCTGGGGCCAACGTCCTGACTTTC
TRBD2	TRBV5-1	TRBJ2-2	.	CASSSFLGGVKREQNTGELFF	TGCGCCAGCAGCTCCTTCTTGGGGGGGGTAAAGCGGGAGCAAAACACCGGGGAGCTGTTTTTT
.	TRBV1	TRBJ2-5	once	CTSSPEAAGRNETQYF	TGCACCAGCAGCCCAGAGGCAGCGGGGCGGAATGAGACCCAGTACTTC
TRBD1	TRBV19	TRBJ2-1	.	CASSITGTAKDNEQFF	TGTGCCAGTAGTATAACCGGGACAGCGAAGGACAATGAGCAGTTCTTC
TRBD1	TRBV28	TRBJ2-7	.	CASSHRDSPGFF	TGTGCCAGCAGTCACCGGGACAGCCCTGGATTCTTC
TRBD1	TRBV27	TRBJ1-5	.	CASSSSRDRAQHF	TGTGCCAGCAGTTCATCCCGGGACAGGGCCCAGCATTTT
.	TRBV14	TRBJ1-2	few	CASSQGFRNYGYTF	TGTGCCAGCAGCCAAGGTTTCAGAAACTATGGCTACACCTTC
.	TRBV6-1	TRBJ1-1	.	CASRTQPNTEAFF	TGTGCCAGCAGGACACAACCGAACACTGAAGCTTTCTTT
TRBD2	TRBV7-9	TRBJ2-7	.	CASSLDRGLAGGGYEQYF	TGTGCCAGCAGCTTAGATCGAGGACTAGCGGGGGGGGGCTACGAGCAGTACTTC
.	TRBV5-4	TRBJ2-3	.	CASSLSGSTDTQYF	TGTGCCAGCAGCTTGAGCGGGTCCACAGATACGCAGTATTTT
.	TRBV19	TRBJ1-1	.	CASNQGPSTEAFF	TGTGCCAGTAATCAGGGGCCGAGCACTGAAGCTTTCTTT
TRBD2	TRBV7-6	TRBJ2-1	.	CASSVAGEASEQFF	TGTGCCAGCAGCGTAGCGGGAGAAGCCAGCGAGCAGTTCTTC
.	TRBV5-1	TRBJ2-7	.	CASSLSTAEQYF	TGCGCCAGCAGCTTGTCCACCGCGGAGCAGTACTTC
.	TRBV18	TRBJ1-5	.	CASSLEHSNQPQHF	TGTGCCAGCTCACTAGAGCATAGCAATCAGCCCCAGCATTTT
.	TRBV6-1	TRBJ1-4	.	CASSSGAYEKLFF	TGTGCCAGCAGTTCAGGGGCCTACGAAAAACTGTTTTTT
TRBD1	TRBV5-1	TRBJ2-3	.	CASSSDRVTDTQYF	TGCGCCAGCAGCTCGGACAGGGTGACAGATACGCAGTATTTT
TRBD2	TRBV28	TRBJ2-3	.	CASRGGLAGGTDTQYF	TGTGCCAGCAGGGGGGGACTAGCGGGAGGCACAGATACGCAGTATTTT
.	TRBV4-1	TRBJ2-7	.	CASSRKDRNSYEQYF	TGCGCCAGCAGCCGAAAGGACAGAAACTCCTACGAGCAGTACTTC